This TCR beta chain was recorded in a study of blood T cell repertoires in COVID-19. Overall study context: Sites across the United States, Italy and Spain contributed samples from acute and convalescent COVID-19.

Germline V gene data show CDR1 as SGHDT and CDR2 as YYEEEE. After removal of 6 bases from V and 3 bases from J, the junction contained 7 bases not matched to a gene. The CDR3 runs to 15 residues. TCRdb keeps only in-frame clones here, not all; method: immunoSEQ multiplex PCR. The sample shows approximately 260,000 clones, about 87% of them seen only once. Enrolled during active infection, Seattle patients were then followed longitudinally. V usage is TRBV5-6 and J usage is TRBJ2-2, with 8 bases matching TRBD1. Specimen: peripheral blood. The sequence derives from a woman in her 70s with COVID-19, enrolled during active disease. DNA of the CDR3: TGTGCCAGCAACCCGACAGGGGCGGACACCGGGGAGCTGTTTTTT. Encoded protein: CASNPTGADTGELFF.